The 23 T cell receptor beta chains presented below share a single source sample, sequenced in a study of blood T cell repertoires in COVID-19. Clones were sequenced by immunoSEQ multiplex PCR, and TCRdb holds only the in-frame ones, with some missing. This sample carries approximately 140,000 clones, 86% of them seen once, and the ten largest clones take roughly 3.5%. The specimen was peripheral blood. Receptors originate from a man in his 70s with acute or convalescent COVID-19.

In nucleotides, the CDR3 is TGTGCCAGCAGCCCAGACCCCGGATCCAGGGATGAGCAGTTCTTC. Translated: CASSPDPGSRDEQFF. The chain has TRBV5-4 and TRBJ2-1, with D perhaps TRBD1 (5 bases). This CDR3 comprises 15 residues. Germline V CDR1 and CDR2: SGHNT, YYREEE (reference sequence). V lost 4 bases and J 8 bases, leaving 19 bases between the germline ends.

As DNA, the CDR3 is TGTGCCAGCATCCCGGACAGGGTAAACGGGGCTTTCTTT. The encoded protein is CASIPDRVNGAFF. The chain links TRBV28 to TRBJ1-1, with 8 bases identical to TRBD1. The CDR3 covers 13 residues. V shed 7 bases, J shed 11 bases, and the junction held 12 bases outside the gene matches. Germline CDR1 and CDR2: MDHEN and SYDVKM. The variable domain in full, completed from reference TRBV28 and TRBJ1-1, reads DVKVTQSSRYLVKRTGEKVFLECVQDMDHENMFWYRQDPGLGLRLIYFSYDVKMKEKGDIPEGYSVSREKKERFSLILESASTNQTSMYLCASIPDRVNGAFFGQGTRLTVV.

The CDR3 spells CASSPPGQGTGNTIYF. The CDR3 nucleotides read TGTGCCAGCTCACCGCCGGGACAGGGGACGGGAAACACCATATATTTT. The chain has TRBV18 and TRBJ1-3; 10 bases map to TRBD1. This CDR3 comprises 16 residues. Trimming took 3 bases from V and 4 from J; bases not matched to a gene: 6. Looked up from germline, CDR1 is KGHSH and CDR2 is LQKENI.

This clone was seen more than once but under ten times. The rearrangement uses TRBV28 and TRBJ2-1, with 7 bases that match TRBD1. The CDR3 has 13 amino acids. V was pared by 5 bases and J by 6 bases, with 4 bases of the junction left unmatched. In germline, CDR1 is MDHEN, CDR2 SYDVKM. The CDR3 coding sequence is TGTGCCAGCAGTCAAAGGGACAGCAATGAGCAGTTCTTC. This translates into CASSQRDSNEQFF.

V gene TRBV7-2 combines with J gene TRBJ1-5; weak D call: TRBD1 (6 bases). The V gene lost 5 bases and the J gene lost 0 bases, with 11 bases spanning the gap. The CDR3 spans 15 residues. Looked up from germline, CDR1 is SGHTA and CDR2 is FQGNSA. CDR3 DNA: TGTGCCAGCAGCCGGGACAAGTATAGCAATCAGCCCCAGCATTTT. Its protein is CASSRDKYSNQPQHF. Filled out from reference TRBV7-2 and TRBJ1-5, the complete variable domain reads GAGVSQSPSNKVTEKGKDVELRCDPISGHTALYWYRQSLGQGLEFLIYFQGNSAPDKSGLPSDRFSAERTGGSVSTLTIQRTQQEDSAVYLCASSRDKYSNQPQHFGDGTRLSIL.

The genes are TRBV24-1 and TRBJ2-1; TRBD1 aligns across 7 bases. The CDR3 extends over 12 amino acids. Trimming took 9 bases from V and 7 from J; bases not matched to a gene: 5. Germline loops: CDR1 KGHDR, CDR2 SFDVKD. This CDR3 reads CATAKQGNEQFF. CDR3 nucleotide sequence: TGTGCCACCGCCAAACAGGGGAATGAGCAGTTCTTC.

The chain combines TRBV28 with TRBJ2-7; 7 nucleotides align to TRBD1. CDR3 size: 13 residues. CDR1 and CDR2 (germline): MDHEN, SYDVKM. The V segment lost 7 bases and the J segment 2 bases; nucleotides outside the gene matches: 5. CDR3 amino acids: CASKRDSPYEQYF. In DNA form, the CDR3 reads TGTGCCAGCAAAAGGGACAGTCCCTACGAGCAGTACTTC.

The chain is built from TRBV7-2 and TRBJ2-3; perhaps TRBD1 as D (5 bases). The CDR3 is made up of 17 amino acids. Germline CDR1 and CDR2: SGHTA and FQGNSA. Trimming cost V 5 bases and J 1 base, with 19 bases left between them. This chain's CDR3 is CASSTSRGTEGTDTQYF. In DNA, the CDR3 is TGTGCCAGCAGCACCTCTAGGGGTACAGAGGGCACAGATACGCAGTATTTT.

The V gene is TRBV7-3, the J gene TRBJ2-7, with TRBD2 as a possible D gene (6 bases). Trimming pared 5 bases from V and 5 bases from J, leaving 19 bases between. Germline CDR1 reads SGHTA; CDR2 reads FQGTGA. The CDR3 extends over 15 amino acids. CDR3 in amino acids: CASSPGPTRTNEQYF. The DNA of the CDR3 is TGTGCCAGCAGCCCAGGGCCGACTAGGACCAACGAGCAGTACTTC. The full variable domain, its missing parts supplied by reference TRBV7-3 and TRBJ2-7, is GAGVSQTPSNKVTEKGKYVELRCDPISGHTALYWYRQSLGQGPEFLIYFQGTGAADDSGLPNDRFFAVRPEGSVSTLKIQRTERGDSAVYLCASSPGPTRTNEQYFGPGTRLTVT.

The chain recombines TRBV25-1 with TRBJ1-4; D is possibly TRBD1 (5 bases). CDR1 is MGHDK and CDR2 is SYGVNS in the germline V gene. This CDR3 is built from 14 residues. V shed 4 bases and J shed 4 bases, with 10 bases lying between them. DNA of the CDR3: TGTGCCAGCAGTGCGGACACGAATAATGAAAAACTGTTTTTT. Translated: CASSADTNNEKLFF.

The chain joins TRBV5-4 to TRBJ1-1; 8 bases agree with TRBD1. This CDR3 spans 18 amino acids. Germline V gene sequence: CDR1 SGHNT, CDR2 YYREEE (reference sequence). Trimming cost V 0 bases and J 1 base; bases outside gene matches: 11. The CDR3 coding sequence is TGTGCCAGCAGCTTGGAGCTTGGACAGGGTACAGGGAACACTGAAGCTTTCTTT. Encoded protein: CASSLELGQGTGNTEAFF.

The chain combines TRBV10-3 with TRBJ2-1; 10 positions match TRBD2. The CDR3 consists of 14 residues. Unmatched junction bases numbered 1, after V lost 4 bases and J lost 4 bases. The germline CDR1 and CDR2 sequences are ENHRY and SYGVKD. CDR3 protein: CAISGLAGYNEQFF. The CDR3 DNA reads as TGTGCCATCAGTGGACTAGCGGGTTACAATGAGCAGTTCTTC.

The chain couples TRBV5-1 to TRBJ2-1; 7 nucleotides agree with TRBD2. The CDR3 runs 15 residues. V shed 4 bases and J 7 bases; nucleotides not matched to a gene: 11. Germline assignment: CDR1 SGHRS and CDR2 YFSETQ. The CDR3 DNA is TGCGCCAGCAGCCCCCGGGGTAGCGGGTCAAATGAGCAGTTCTTC. This gives the protein CASSPRGSGSNEQFF.

This clone was seen once. V gene TRBV27 combines with J gene TRBJ2-7; a possible D gene is TRBD1 (5 bases). This CDR3 region has 15 residues. CDR1 and CDR2 from the germline V gene are MNHEY and SMNVEV (reference sequence). Between the trimmed V and J ends, which lost 5 bases and 6 bases, there was a span of 20 bases. For the CDR3, the DNA is TGTGCCAGCAGTCCAGGACAAATAATGGGCCTCGAGCAGTACTTC. Translating it yields CASSPGQIMGLEQYF.

The chain carries TRBV7-8 and TRBJ2-2, with 11 bases aligning to TRBD2. Germline assignment: CDR1 SGHVS and CDR2 FQNEAQ. V shed 3 bases, J shed 2 bases, and the junction held 2 bases outside the gene matches. The CDR3 loop spans 16 amino acids. In DNA, the CDR3 is TGTGCCAGCAGCTTGGGGACTAGCGGAAACACCGGGGAGCTGTTTTTT. Translated: CASSLGTSGNTGELFF.

The chain uses TRBV6-5 and TRBJ1-1; 7 bases match TRBD1. CDR1 is MNHEY and CDR2 is SVGAGI in the germline V gene. The CDR3 totals 12 residues. V was clipped by 5 bases and J by 11 bases; unmatched bases: 8. The CDR3 loop reads CASSPGTAFAFF. The DNA of the CDR3 is TGTGCCAGCAGTCCCGGGACAGCCTTTGCTTTCTTT.

The CDR3 here is CASSPLAGVGDTQYF. The DNA of the CDR3 is TGTGCCAGCTCACCACTAGCGGGAGTAGGGGATACGCAGTATTTT. The chain employs TRBV18 and TRBJ2-3; 9 bases line up with TRBD2. J was trimmed by 6 bases and V by 1 base; bases with no gene match: 5. This CDR3 spans 15 amino acids. Germline CDR1 and CDR2: KGHSH and LQKENI.

The genes are TRBV6-5 and TRBJ2-5, with 14 positions matching TRBD2. In germline, CDR1 is MNHEY, CDR2 SVGAGI. Trimming took 8 bases from V and 8 from J; bases not matched to a gene: 10. This CDR3 is built from 15 residues. The DNA for the CDR3 is TGTGCCAGCCGGCTGACTAGCGGGAGGGGGGACACCCAGTACTTC. As protein: CASRLTSGRGDTQYF.

With regard to this clone: The junction differs from germline at one of its ends, possibly a read error. The chain recombines TRBV7-7 with TRBJ2-5, with D maybe TRBD2 (5 bases). Germline lookup yields CDR1 SSHAT and CDR2 FNYEAQ (reference sequence). The CDR3 has 13 amino acids. In DNA form, the CDR3 reads TGTGCTAGCAGCTTCGGGGTTGGCGAGACCCAGTACTTC. It yields the protein CASSFGVGETQYF.

The CDR3 DNA sequence: TGTGCCAGCAGCCAAGTAGGGGAAGGCACAGATACGCAGTATTTT. Its translation is CASSQVGEGTDTQYF. The chain uses TRBV3-1 (or the pseudogene TRBV3-2) and TRBJ2-3; D is possibly TRBD1 (5 bases). From germline, CDR1 is LGHDT and CDR2 YNNKEL (reference sequence). The CDR3 is 15 amino acids. V shed 1 base and J shed 1 base, with 9 bases lying between them.

This sequence joins TRBV24-1 and TRBJ2-1; the match to TRBD2 covers 10 bases. The germline CDR1 and CDR2 sequences are KGHDR and SFDVKD. V lost 5 bases, J lost 0 bases, and 15 bases stayed unmatched. The CDR3 is made up of 20 amino acids. The CDR3 DNA reads as TGTGCCACCAGTGGCCACCGGACTAGCGGCCAACCGAGCTCCTACAATGAGCAGTTCTTC. It translates to CATSGHRTSGQPSSYNEQFF.

V gene TRBV5-1 combines with J gene TRBJ2-5; TRBD2 matches at 11 bases. CDR3 size: 15 residues. From germline, CDR1 is SGHRS and CDR2 YFSETQ. J lost 5 bases, V lost 1 base, and 4 bases had no gene match. The CDR3: CASSLTSGSGETQYF. The CDR3 DNA reads TGCGCCAGCAGCTTGACTAGCGGGAGTGGGGAGACCCAGTACTTC.

The chain has TRBV19 and TRBJ2-2, with no clear D. Germline CDR1 LNHDA, CDR2 SQIVND (reference sequence). The CDR3 has 11 residues. V lost 3 bases, J lost 7 bases, and 3 bases lay in between. The CDR3 DNA reads as TGTGCCAGTAGTATCAGCGGGGAGCTGTTTTTT. This gives the protein CASSISGELFF.